This T cell receptor beta chain emerged from a study of regulatory T cells in long-lasting Graves disease. The study, taken as a whole, reports: Peripheral blood was the sole material, not thyroid tissue. Persistent disease exhibited a predilection for TRBV28, TRBJ1-2 and TRBJ2-5.

In regard to this clonotype: Its cognate antigen is unknown.

The germline V gene has CDR1 MNHEY and CDR2 SVGAGI. With 0 bases removed from V and 4 bases from J, the gap between germline ends came to 13 bases. The CDR3 is 17 residues long. For TCR beta, libraries came from iRepertoire HTBI primers and Arm-PCR of CDR3 regions. MiXCR, applied by TCRdb to the multiplex PCR reads, yields one record per CDR3 protein. The table includes about half a million distinct CDR3 sequences, approximately 23% detected once. Documented time point: persistent/refractory GD, antithyroid drugs over 5 years with positive TRAb. The TCR library was made from RNA that had been extracted from PBMCs in TRIzol. Guidelines of the American Thyroid Association were used to diagnose Graves' disease. EDTA tubes were used for drawing about 9 milliliters of peripheral blood.

This clonotype was sampled from a female donor with Graves disease. This chain links TRBV6-5 with TRBJ1-6, with unresolved D. This specimen was peripheral blood mononuclear cells (PBMCs), taken when the disease was refractory, from a patient treated with antithyroid drugs. CDR3: CASSYSITQLYNSPLHF. Written as DNA, the CDR3 is TGTGCCAGCAGTTACTCGATAACACAGCTATATAATTCACCCCTCCACTTT.